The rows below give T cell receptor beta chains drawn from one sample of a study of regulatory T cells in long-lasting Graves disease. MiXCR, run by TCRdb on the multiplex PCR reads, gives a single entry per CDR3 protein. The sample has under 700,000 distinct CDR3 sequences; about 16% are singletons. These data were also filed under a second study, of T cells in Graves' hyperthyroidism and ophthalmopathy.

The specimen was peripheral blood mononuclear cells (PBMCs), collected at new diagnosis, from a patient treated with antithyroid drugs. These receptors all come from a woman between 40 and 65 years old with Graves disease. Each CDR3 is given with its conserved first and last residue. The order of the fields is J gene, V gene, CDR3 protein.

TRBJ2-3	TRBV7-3	CASSLGTGRTDTQYF
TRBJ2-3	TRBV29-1	CSVPRGTGLDTQYF
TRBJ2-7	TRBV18	CASSRTALYEQYF
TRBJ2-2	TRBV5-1	CASSPRAGGGTGELFF
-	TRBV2	CASFPGGETQYF
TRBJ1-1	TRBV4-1	CASSQGILERAFF
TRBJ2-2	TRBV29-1	CSATTGANVAGELFF
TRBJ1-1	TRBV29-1	CSVDDRTLFEAFF
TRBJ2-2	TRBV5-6	CASSADTATGELFF
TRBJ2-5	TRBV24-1	CATSDSIVGETQYF
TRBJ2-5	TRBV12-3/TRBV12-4	CASSLIRPQETQYF
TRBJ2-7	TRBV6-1	CVTRGFGAYEQYF
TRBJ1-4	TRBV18	CASSPQKVVPTNEKLFF
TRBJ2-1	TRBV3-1	CASSQDYSTAYNEQFF
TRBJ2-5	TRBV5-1	CASSTPSAGSQETQYF
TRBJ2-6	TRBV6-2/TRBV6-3	CASSRAGLAGANVLTF
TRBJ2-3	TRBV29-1	CSVEGMLGDTQYF
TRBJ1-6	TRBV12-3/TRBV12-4	CASSGRQGGNSPLHF
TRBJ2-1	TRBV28	CASGYRNEQFF
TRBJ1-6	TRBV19	CASSDRPGEGSPLHF
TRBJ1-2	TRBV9	CASSPPAGDHGGYGYTF
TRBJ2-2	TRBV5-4	CASSPSRADANTGELFF
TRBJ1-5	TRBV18	CASSPGGNNQPQHF
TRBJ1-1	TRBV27	CASLRPGRRNTEAFF
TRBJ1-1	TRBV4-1	CASSQVRDNTEAFF
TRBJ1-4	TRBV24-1	CATSDWDRTNEKLFF
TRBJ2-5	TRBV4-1	CASSHGTGSQETQYF
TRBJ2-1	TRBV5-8	CASSPVGQGVWDEQFF
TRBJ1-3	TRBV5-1	CASSLDGNSGNTIYF
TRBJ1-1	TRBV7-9	CASSASGPGQNTEAFF
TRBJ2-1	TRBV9	CASSVGLAGRNEQFF
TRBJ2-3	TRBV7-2	CASSSSQSTDTQYF
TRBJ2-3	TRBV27	CASSLTRQGSTDTQYF
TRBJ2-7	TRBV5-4	CASSLAFGTQGLEQYF
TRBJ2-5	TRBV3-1	CASSLHMEETQYF
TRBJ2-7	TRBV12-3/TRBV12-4	CASSRQRYYEQYF
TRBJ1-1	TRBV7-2	CASSPVRGQAFF
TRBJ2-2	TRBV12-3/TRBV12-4	CASRRDNSNTGELFF
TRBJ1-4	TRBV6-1	CASNTGQATNEKLFF
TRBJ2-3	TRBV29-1	CSANRVTTDTQYF
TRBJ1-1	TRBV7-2	CASSLPPGDTEAFF
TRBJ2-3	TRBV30	CAWSLGAGTDTQYF
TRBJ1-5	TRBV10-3	CASRSGDGYQPQHF